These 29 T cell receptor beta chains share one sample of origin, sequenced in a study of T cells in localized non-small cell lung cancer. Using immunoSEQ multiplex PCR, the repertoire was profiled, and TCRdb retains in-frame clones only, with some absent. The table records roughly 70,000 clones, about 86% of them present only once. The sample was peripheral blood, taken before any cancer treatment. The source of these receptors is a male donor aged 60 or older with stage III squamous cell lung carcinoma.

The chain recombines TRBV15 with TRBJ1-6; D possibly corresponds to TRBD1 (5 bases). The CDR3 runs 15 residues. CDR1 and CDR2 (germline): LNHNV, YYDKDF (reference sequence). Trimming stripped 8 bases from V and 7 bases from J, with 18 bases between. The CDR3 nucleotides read TGTGCCACCGGTTCTCAGGGCCTTGAAAATTCACCCCTCCACTTT. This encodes CATGSQGLENSPLHF.

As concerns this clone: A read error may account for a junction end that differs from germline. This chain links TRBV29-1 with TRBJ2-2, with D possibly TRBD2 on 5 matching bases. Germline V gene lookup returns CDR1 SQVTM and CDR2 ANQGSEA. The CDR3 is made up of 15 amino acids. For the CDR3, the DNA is TGCAGCGTTGAGCGTCGGTCCGGGAACCCCGGGGAGCTGTTTTTT. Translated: CSVERRSGNPGELFF.

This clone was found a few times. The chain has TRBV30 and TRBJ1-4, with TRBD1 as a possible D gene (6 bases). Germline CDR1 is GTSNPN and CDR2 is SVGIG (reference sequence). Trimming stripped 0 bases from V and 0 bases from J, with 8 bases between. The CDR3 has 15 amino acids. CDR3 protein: CAWSVQGATNEKLFF. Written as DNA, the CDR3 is TGTGCCTGGAGTGTACAGGGAGCAACTAATGAAAAACTGTTTTTT.

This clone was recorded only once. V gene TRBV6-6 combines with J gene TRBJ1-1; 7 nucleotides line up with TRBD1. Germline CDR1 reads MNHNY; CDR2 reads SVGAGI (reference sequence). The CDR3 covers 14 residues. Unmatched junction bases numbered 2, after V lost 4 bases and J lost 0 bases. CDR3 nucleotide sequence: TGTGCCAGCAGTTTGGGACAGATGAACACTGAAGCTTTCTTT. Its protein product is CASSLGQMNTEAFF.

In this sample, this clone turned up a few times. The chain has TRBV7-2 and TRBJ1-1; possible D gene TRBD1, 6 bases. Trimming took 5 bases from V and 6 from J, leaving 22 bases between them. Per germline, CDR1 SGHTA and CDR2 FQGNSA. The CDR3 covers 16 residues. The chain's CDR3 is CASSAGHGGAMAEAFF. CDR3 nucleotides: TGTGCCAGCAGCGCTGGACATGGGGGGGCGATGGCTGAAGCTTTCTTT.

Here the CDR3 reads CASSLDSYNSPLHF. For the CDR3, the DNA is TGTGCCAGCAGCCTCGACAGTTATAATTCACCCCTCCACTTT. The V and J genes are TRBV11-2 and TRBJ1-6, with a tentative D call TRBD1 (5 bases). Trimming pared 5 bases from V and 4 bases from J, leaving 9 bases between. Germline lookup yields CDR1 SGHAT and CDR2 FQNNGV. This CDR3 is 14 amino acids long.

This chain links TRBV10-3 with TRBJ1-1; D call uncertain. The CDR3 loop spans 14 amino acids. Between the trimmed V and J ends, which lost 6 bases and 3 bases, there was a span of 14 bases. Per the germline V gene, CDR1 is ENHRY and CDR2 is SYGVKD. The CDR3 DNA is TGTGCCATCAGGTCGACCGTCACGGACACTGAAGCTTTCTTT. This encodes CAIRSTVTDTEAFF.

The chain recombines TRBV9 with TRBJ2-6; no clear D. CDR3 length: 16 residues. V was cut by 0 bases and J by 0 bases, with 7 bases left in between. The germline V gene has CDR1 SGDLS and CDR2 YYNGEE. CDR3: CASSVGFSSGANVLTF. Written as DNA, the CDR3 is TGTGCCAGCAGCGTAGGCTTCTCCTCTGGGGCCAACGTCCTGACTTTC. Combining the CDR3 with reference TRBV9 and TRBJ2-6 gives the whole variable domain DSGVTQTPKHLITATGQRVTLRCSPRSGDLSVYWYQQSLDQGLQFLIQYYNGEERAKGNILERFSAQQFPDLHSELNLSSLELGDSALYFCASSVGFSSGANVLTFGAGSRLTVL.

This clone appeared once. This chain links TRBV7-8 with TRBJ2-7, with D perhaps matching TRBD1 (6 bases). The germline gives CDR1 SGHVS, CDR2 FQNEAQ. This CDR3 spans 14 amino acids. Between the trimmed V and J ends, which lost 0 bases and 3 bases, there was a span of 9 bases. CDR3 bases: TGTGCCAGCAGCTTAGCGCAGACAGGCTACGAGCAGTACGTC. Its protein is CASSLAQTGYEQYV.

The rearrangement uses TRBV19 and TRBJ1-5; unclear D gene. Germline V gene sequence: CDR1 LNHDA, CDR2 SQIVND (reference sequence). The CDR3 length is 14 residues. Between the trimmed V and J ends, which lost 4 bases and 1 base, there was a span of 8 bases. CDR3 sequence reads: CASSRRESNQPQHF. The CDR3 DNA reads TGTGCCAGTAGTAGGAGGGAGAGCAATCAGCCCCAGCATTTT. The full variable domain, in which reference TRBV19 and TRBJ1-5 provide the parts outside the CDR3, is DGGITQSPKYLFRKEGQNVTLSCEQNLNHDAMYWYRQDPGQGLRLIYYSQIVNDFQKGDIAEGYSVSREKKESFPLTVTSAQKNPTAFYLCASSRRESNQPQHFGDGTRLSIL.

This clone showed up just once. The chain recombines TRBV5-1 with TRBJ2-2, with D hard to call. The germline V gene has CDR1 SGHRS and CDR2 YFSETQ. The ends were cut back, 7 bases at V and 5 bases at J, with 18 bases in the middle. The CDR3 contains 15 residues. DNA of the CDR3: TGCGCCAGCGTTCCGTTAGTAGGCGGTACCGGGGAGCTGTTTTTT. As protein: CASVPLVGGTGELFF.

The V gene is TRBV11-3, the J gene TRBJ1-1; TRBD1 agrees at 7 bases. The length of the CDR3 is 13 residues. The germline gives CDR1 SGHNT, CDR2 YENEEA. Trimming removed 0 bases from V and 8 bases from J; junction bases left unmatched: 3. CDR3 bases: TGTGCCAGCAGCTTAGATGGGACAGCCGAAGCTTTCTTT. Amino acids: CASSLDGTAEAFF.

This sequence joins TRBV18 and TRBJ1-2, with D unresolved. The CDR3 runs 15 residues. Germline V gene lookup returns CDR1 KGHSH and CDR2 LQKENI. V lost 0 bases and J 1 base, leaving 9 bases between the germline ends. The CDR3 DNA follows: TGTGCCAGCTCACCACCGGTCGGGAATAACTATGGCTACACCTTC. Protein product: CASSPPVGNNYGYTF.

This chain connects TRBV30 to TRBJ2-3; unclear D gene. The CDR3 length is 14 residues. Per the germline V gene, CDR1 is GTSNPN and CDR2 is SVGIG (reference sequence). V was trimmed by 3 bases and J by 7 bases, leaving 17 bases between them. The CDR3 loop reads CAWRRASQVYTQYF. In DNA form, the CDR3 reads TGTGCCTGGAGGCGCGCCAGCCAGGTTTATACGCAGTATTTT.

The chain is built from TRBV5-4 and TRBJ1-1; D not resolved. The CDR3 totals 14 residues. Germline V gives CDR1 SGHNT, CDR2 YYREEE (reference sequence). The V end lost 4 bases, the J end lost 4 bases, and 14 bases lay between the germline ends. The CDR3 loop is CASSPGLAATEAFF. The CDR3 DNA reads TGTGCCAGCAGCCCCGGACTGGCCGCCACTGAAGCTTTCTTT.

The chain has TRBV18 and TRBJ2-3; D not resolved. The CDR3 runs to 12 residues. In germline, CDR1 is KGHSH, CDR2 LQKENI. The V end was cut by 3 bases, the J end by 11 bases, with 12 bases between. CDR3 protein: CASSPMAPQQYF. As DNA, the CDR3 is TGTGCCAGCTCACCGATGGCGCCCCAGCAGTATTTT.

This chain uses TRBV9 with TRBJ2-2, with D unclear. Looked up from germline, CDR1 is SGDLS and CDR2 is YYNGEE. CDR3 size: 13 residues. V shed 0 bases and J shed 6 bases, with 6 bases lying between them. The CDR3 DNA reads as TGTGCCAGCAGCGTAGCGGACCCCGGGGAGCTGTTTTTT. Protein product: CASSVADPGELFF.

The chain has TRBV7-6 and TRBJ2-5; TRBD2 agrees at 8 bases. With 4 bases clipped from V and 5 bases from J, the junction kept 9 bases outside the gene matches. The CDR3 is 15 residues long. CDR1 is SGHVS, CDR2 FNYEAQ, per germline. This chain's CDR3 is CASSSRGGIGETQYF. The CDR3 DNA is TGTGCCAGCAGCTCCCGGGGGGGAATCGGGGAGACCCAGTACTTC.

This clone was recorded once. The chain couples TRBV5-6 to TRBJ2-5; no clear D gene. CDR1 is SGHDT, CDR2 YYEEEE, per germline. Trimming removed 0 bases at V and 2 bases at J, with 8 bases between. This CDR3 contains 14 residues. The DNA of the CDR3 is TGTGCCAGCAGCTTGGTCTCAACTCAAGAGACCCAGTACTTC. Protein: CASSLVSTQETQYF.

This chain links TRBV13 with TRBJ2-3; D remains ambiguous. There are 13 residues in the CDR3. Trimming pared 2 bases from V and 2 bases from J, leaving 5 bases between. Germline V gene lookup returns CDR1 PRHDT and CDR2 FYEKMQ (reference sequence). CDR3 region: CASSLRFTDTQYF. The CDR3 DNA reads TGTGCCAGCAGCTTAAGATTCACAGATACGCAGTATTTT.

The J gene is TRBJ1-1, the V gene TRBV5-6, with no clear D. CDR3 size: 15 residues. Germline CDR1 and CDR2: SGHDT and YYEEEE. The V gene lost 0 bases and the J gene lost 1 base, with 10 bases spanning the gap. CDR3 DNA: TGTGCCAGCAGCTTGGTAGGCAACCAGAACACTGAAGCTTTCTTT. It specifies CASSLVGNQNTEAFF.

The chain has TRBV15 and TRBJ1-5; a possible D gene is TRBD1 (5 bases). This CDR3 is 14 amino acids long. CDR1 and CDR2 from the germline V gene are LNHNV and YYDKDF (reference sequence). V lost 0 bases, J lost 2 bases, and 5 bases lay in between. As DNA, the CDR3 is TGTGCCACCAGCAGAGAAGGGGGCAATCAGCCCCAGCATTTT. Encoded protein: CATSREGGNQPQHF.

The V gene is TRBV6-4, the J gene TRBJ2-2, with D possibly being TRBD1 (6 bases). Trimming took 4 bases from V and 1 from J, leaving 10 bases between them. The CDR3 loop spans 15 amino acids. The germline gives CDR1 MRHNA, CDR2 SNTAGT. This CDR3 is CASSAVTGNTGELFF. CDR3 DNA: TGTGCCAGCAGTGCCGTGACAGGGAACACCGGGGAGCTGTTTTTT.

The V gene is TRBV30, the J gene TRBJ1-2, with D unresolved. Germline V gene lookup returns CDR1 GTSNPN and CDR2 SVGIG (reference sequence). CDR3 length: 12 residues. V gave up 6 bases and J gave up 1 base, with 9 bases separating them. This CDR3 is CACDGGNYGYTF. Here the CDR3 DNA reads TGTGCCTGCGACGGAGGTAACTATGGCTACACCTTC.

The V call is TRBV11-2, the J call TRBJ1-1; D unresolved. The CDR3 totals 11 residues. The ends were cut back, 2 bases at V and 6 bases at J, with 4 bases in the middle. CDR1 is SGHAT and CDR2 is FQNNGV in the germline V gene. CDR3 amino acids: CASSLRAEAFF. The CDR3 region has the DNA TGTGCCAGCAGCTTAAGGGCTGAAGCTTTCTTT.

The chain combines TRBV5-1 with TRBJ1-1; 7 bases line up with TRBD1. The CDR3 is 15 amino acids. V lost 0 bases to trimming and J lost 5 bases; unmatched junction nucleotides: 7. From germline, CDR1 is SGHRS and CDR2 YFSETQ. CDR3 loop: CASSLGLGGKTEAFF. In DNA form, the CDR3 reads TGCGCCAGCAGCTTGGGTTTAGGGGGCAAGACTGAAGCTTTCTTT.

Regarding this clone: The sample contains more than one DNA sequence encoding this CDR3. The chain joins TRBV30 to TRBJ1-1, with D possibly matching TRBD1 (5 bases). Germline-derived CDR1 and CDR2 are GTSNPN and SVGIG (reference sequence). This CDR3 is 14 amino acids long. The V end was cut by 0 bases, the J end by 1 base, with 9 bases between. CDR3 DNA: TGTGCCTGGAGTGTGCCAGGGCCGAACACTGAAGCTTTCTTT. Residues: CAWSVPGPNTEAFF.

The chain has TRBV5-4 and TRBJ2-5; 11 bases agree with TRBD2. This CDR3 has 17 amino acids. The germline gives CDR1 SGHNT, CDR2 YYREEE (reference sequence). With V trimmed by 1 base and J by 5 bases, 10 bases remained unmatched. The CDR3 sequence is CASSLPGVAGGQETQYF. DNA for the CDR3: TGTGCCAGCAGCTTGCCCGGGGTAGCGGGGGGGCAGGAGACCCAGTACTTC. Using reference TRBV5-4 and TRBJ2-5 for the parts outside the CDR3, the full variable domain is ETGVTQSPTHLIKTRGQQVTLRCSSQSGHNTVSWYQQALGQGPQFIFQYYREEENGRGNFPPRFSGLQFPNYSSELNVNALELDDSALYLCASSLPGVAGGQETQYFGPGTRLLVL.

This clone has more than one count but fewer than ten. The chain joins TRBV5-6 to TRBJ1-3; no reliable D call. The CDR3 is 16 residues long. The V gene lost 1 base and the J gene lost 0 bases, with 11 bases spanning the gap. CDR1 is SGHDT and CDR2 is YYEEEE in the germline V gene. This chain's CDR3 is CASSLSLKGSGNTIYF. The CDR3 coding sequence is TGTGCCAGCAGCTTGAGTTTGAAAGGCTCTGGAAACACCATATATTTT.